This T cell receptor beta chain was captured by sequencing in a study of early T cells in non-severe SARS-CoV-2 infection. Background on the study: The authors sequenced bulk RNA from unsorted whole blood, leaving chains unpaired. General observations from the study: Private and CD4 specificities were missed by VDJdb matching, which favored anti-spike CD8 responses.

This clonotype was counted between two and nine times. What it recognizes is unknown. Attachment of unique molecular identifiers was made to individual cDNA molecules. MiXCR was run by TCRdb on the 5' RACE reads, yielding one entry per CDR3 protein. Of about 70,000 distinct CDR3 sequences in the sample, about 11% were seen once. Per the germline V gene, CDR1 is WSHSY and CDR2 is SAAADI. V lost 2 bases to trimming and J lost 1 base; unmatched junction nucleotides: 1. The CDR3 spans 17 residues. The chain links TRBV10-2 to TRBJ2-2; TRBD2 agrees at 13 bases. The sample taken for sequencing was whole blood. The receptor was derived from an adult who was a healthcare worker with PCR-confirmed SARS-CoV-2 infection or an uninfected control (not recorded which). In nucleotides, the CDR3 is TGCGCCAGCAGTGAGACTAGCGGGGGGGTGAACACCGGGGAGCTGTTTTTT. It is translated as CASSETSGGVNTGELFF.